Each of the 24 T cell receptor beta chains below was sequenced from the same sample in a study of early T cells in non-severe SARS-CoV-2 infection. TCRdb recomputed calls from the 5' RACE reads with MiXCR, one row per CDR3 protein. The data show 60,000 to 70,000 distinct CDR3 sequences, with 4.9% seen just once and 4.5% to 5.5% held by the top ten. The sample was whole blood. The source of these receptors is an adult who was a healthcare worker with PCR-confirmed SARS-CoV-2 infection or an uninfected control (not recorded which).

This clonotype was observed once. J is TRBJ1-6 and V is TRBV5-1, with D tentatively TRBD1 (5 bases). Germline-derived CDR1 and CDR2 are SGHRS and YFSETQ. This CDR3 has 13 residues. Trimming removed 1 base at V and 7 bases at J, with 6 bases between. CDR3 DNA: TGCGCCAGCAGCTTGAGGGACAATTCACCCCTCCACTTT. This translates into CASSLRDNSPLHF.

The chain links TRBV6-5 to TRBJ1-6; maybe TRBD1 (5 bases). The V gene's germline CDR1 is MNHEY and CDR2 SVGAGI. This CDR3 region has 14 residues. V was cut by 4 bases and J by 8 bases, with 12 bases left in between. This chain's CDR3 is CASSLQGRDSPLHF. CDR3 nucleotide sequence: TGTGCCAGCAGTTTGCAGGGTAGGGATTCACCCCTCCACTTT.

This clonotype was counted at least ten times. This chain uses TRBV2 with TRBJ2-7, with D maybe TRBD2 (6 bases). Germline V gene sequence: CDR1 SNHLY, CDR2 FYNNEI. V dropped 8 bases and J dropped 5 bases, with 13 bases sitting between them. The CDR3 contains 12 residues. The CDR3 spells CASGRRGNEQYF. The CDR3, as DNA: TGTGCCAGCGGCCGGCGGGGAAACGAGCAGTACTTC. The variable domain in full, with the rest retrieved from reference TRBV2 and TRBJ2-7, is EPEVTQTPSHQVTQMGQEVILRCVPISNHLYFYWYRQILGQKVEFLVSFYNNEISEKSEIFDDQFSVERPDGSNFTLKIRSTKLEDSAMYFCASGRRGNEQYFGPGTRLTVT.

This clonotype was observed at least ten times. The chain combines TRBV5-5 with TRBJ2-3, with no clear D. V was pared by 4 bases and J by 8 bases, with 8 bases between. Germline CDR1 reads SGHKS; CDR2 reads YYEKEE (reference sequence). The CDR3 runs to 11 residues. CDR3 nucleotides: TGTGCCAGCAGCCTGCCCGGTACGCAGTATTTT. As protein: CASSLPGTQYF.

The genes are TRBV20-1 and TRBJ2-3, with TRBD2 matching over 7 bases. Losses at the gene ends were 2 bases for V and 2 bases for J; bases not matched to a gene: 10. Looked up from germline, CDR1 is DFQATT and CDR2 is SNEGSKA (reference sequence). The CDR3 spans 16 residues. The CDR3 reads CSARPRTRGSTDTQYF. DNA of the CDR3: TGCAGTGCTAGACCACGGACTAGAGGATCCACAGATACGCAGTATTTT.

There are a few counts of this clonotype. The junction departs from the called germline gene at one end, perhaps through a read error. The J gene is TRBJ2-3, the V gene TRBV29-1; 10 bases are a match to TRBD2. CDR1 is SQVTM, CDR2 ANQGSEA, per germline. This CDR3 is built from 15 residues. The CDR3 is CSVEELAGRTDTQYF. The DNA of the CDR3 is TGCAGCGTGGAAGAACTAGCGGGAAGGACAGATACGCAGTATTTT.

This clonotype was detected ten times or more. This chain joins TRBV11-2 and TRBJ1-1, with 11 bases fitting TRBD1. V trimming: 4 bases; J trimming: 2 bases; junction bases outside the gene matches: 15. CDR1 and CDR2 (germline): SGHAT, FQNNGV. This CDR3 has 19 residues. CDR3: CASSSGQGAMEAKNTEAFF. The CDR3 nucleotides read TGTGCCAGCAGCTCAGGACAGGGGGCAATGGAAGCCAAAAACACTGAAGCTTTCTTT.

The sample holds many counts of this clonotype. The chain is built from TRBV18 and TRBJ2-6; no firm D call. The CDR3 runs to 13 residues. CDR1 and CDR2 (germline): KGHSH, LQKENI. V was cut by 4 bases and J by 6 bases, with 7 bases left in between. CDR3 in amino acids: CASSQGEANVLTF. The DNA of the CDR3 is TGTGCCAGCTCACAGGGTGAGGCCAACGTCCTGACTTTC. The variable domain in full, completed from reference TRBV18 and TRBJ2-6, reads NAGVMQNPRHLVRRRGQEARLRCSPMKGHSHVYWYRQLPEEGLKFMVYLQKENIIDESGMPKERFSAEFPKEGPSILRIQQVVRGDSAAYFCASSQGEANVLTFGAGSRLTVL.

This clonotype was seen a handful of times. CDR3 in amino acids: CASRGQADFGYTF. The CDR3 coding sequence is TGTGCCAGCCGGGGACAGGCCGATTTCGGCTACACCTTC. The chain is built from TRBV7-2 and TRBJ1-2, with 8 positions matching TRBD1. Germline loops: CDR1 SGHTA, CDR2 FQGNSA. This CDR3 contains 13 residues. Trimming cost V 8 bases and J 8 bases; bases outside gene matches: 10.

V gene TRBV7-9 combines with J gene TRBJ1-4, with 7 bases lining up with TRBD1. Trimming cost V 2 bases and J 5 bases; bases outside gene matches: 8. The CDR3 has 16 amino acids. Germline loops: CDR1 SEHNR, CDR2 FQNEAQ (reference sequence). The CDR3 coding sequence is TGTGCCAGCAGCTTAACCTGGGACAGAAGAAATGAAAAACTGTTTTTT. Amino acids: CASSLTWDRRNEKLFF.

The rearrangement joins TRBV6-1 to TRBJ1-1, with 8 positions matching TRBD1. Trimming cost V 7 bases and J 4 bases; bases outside gene matches: 8. The CDR3 extends over 14 amino acids. Per germline, CDR1 MNHNS and CDR2 SASEGT. The CDR3 loop is CASTIGQGGTEAFF. For the CDR3, the DNA is TGTGCCAGCACGATCGGACAGGGCGGCACTGAAGCTTTCTTT.

This clonotype has at least ten counts. In nucleotides, the CDR3 is TGTGCCAGCACCTCTGCAAGCTCCTACGAGCAGTACTTC. Translation gives CASTSASSYEQYF. This chain connects TRBV7-2 to TRBJ2-7; D ambiguous. The V end was cut by 7 bases, the J end by 0 bases, with 10 bases between. The CDR3 spans 13 residues. Germline V gene data show CDR1 as SGHTA and CDR2 as FQGNSA.

On this clonotype itself: Since a much larger clone is just one base distant, this may be a read error. V and J are TRBV13 and TRBJ2-3; possible D gene TRBD1, 6 bases. The CDR3 is 17 residues long. Looked up from germline, CDR1 is PRHDT and CDR2 is FYEKMQ (reference sequence). For the CDR3, the DNA is TGTACCAGCAGCTCGACAGGTTGGGCAGATCACACAGATACGCAGTATTTT. It yields the protein CTSSSTGWADHTDTQYF.

This chain links TRBV3-1 with TRBJ2-2; TRBD2 matches at 13 bases. This CDR3 has 17 residues. Germline V gene data show CDR1 as LGHDT and CDR2 as YNNKEL (reference sequence). The junction had 4 bases not matched to a gene; V was cut back by 6 bases and J by 0 bases. DNA of the CDR3: TGTGCCAGCAGTTTGGGACTAGCGGGAACGAACACCGGGGAGCTGTTTTTT. As protein: CASSLGLAGTNTGELFF.

This clonotype was seen many times. The chain links TRBV20-1 to TRBJ1-5; the match to TRBD1 covers 8 bases. The CDR3 extends over 15 amino acids. Germline V gene lookup returns CDR1 DFQATT and CDR2 SNEGSKA (reference sequence). The V gene end was trimmed by 5 bases and the J gene end by 3 bases; junction bases not matched to a gene: 9. The CDR3 nucleotides are TGCAGTGCTCGAGGACAGGGTAGTCACAATCAGCCCCAGCATTTT. Translating gives CSARGQGSHNQPQHF.

In this sample, this clonotype turned up many times. Germline is not matched at one junction end, which may reflect a read error. The V and J genes are TRBV9 and TRBJ2-2, with D perhaps matching TRBD1 or TRBD2 (5 bases each). The CDR3 contains 15 residues. Germline V lookup: CDR1 SGDLS, CDR2 YYNGEE. This CDR3 is CATSVGVVNTGELFF. The CDR3 region has the DNA TGTGCCACCAGCGTGGGGGTCGTGAACACCGGGGAGCTGTTTTTT.

V and J are TRBV7-2 and TRBJ2-7, with TRBD1 matching over 9 bases. The V gene's germline CDR1 is SGHTA and CDR2 FQGNSA. V gave up 5 bases and J gave up 3 bases; unmatched junction bases: 8. The CDR3 runs to 15 residues. CDR3 DNA sequence: TGTGCCAGCAGCACACCGGGACAGGGCCTCTACGAGCAGTACTTC. The encoded protein is CASSTPGQGLYEQYF. The entire variable domain, with the rest obtained from reference TRBV7-2 and TRBJ2-7, is as follows: GAGVSQSPSNKVTEKGKDVELRCDPISGHTALYWYRQSLGQGLEFLIYFQGNSAPDKSGLPSDRFSAERTGGSVSTLTIQRTQQEDSAVYLCASSTPGQGLYEQYFGPGTRLTVT.

The sample holds many counts of this clonotype. The chain is built from TRBV6-5 and TRBJ1-5; D gene ambiguous. The CDR3 covers 14 residues. V lost 4 bases to trimming and J lost 0 bases, with 7 bases between them. CDR1 and CDR2 (germline): MNHEY, SVGAGI. Written as DNA, the CDR3 is TGTGCCAGCAGTTTCTCACCTAGCAATCAGCCCCAGCATTTT. This translates into CASSFSPSNQPQHF.

Remarks on this clonotype: Germline is not matched at one junction end, which may reflect a read error. This chain links TRBV3-1 with TRBJ1-3, with 8 bases lining up with TRBD1. The CDR3 sequence is 19 residues long. Germline assignment: CDR1 LGHDT and CDR2 YNNKEL (reference sequence). Written as DNA, the CDR3 is TGCGCCAGCAGCCAAGAGGCCCGCTACCCAGGGGGCCCTGGAAACACCATATATTTT. This codes for CASSQEARYPGGPGNTIYF. Variable domain in full (rest from reference TRBV3-1 and TRBJ1-3): DTAVSQTPKYLVTQMGNDKSIKCEQNLGHDTMYWYKQDSKKFLKIMFSYNNKELIINETVPNRFSPKSPDKAHLNLHINSLELGDSAVYFCASSQEARYPGGPGNTIYFGEGSWLTVV.

This clonotype has at least ten counts. The rearrangement joins TRBV14 to TRBJ1-2; possible D gene TRBD1, 6 bases. Germline V lookup: CDR1 SGHDN, CDR2 FVKESK. Trimming stripped 1 base from V and 5 bases from J, with 14 bases between. This CDR3 has 15 residues. This CDR3 is CASSQARGLGYGYTF. The CDR3 bases are TGTGCCAGCAGCCAAGCCAGGGGCCTCGGGTATGGCTACACCTTC.

In this sample, this clonotype turned up many times. J is TRBJ2-7 and V is TRBV6-6, with D maybe TRBD1 (5 bases). Looked up from germline, CDR1 is MNHNY and CDR2 is SVGAGI (reference sequence). The CDR3 runs to 15 residues. V gave up 5 bases and J gave up 0 bases, with 14 bases separating them. The CDR3 DNA is TGTGCCAGCAGTCCCCAGGGTGAGAGCTCCTACGAGCAGTACTTC. This gives the protein CASSPQGESSYEQYF.

In regard to this clonotype: One end of the junction fails to match germline, which may point to a read error. This chain connects TRBV7-9 to TRBJ1-6; 7 bases are a match to TRBD1. The length of the CDR3 is 14 residues. Germline CDR1 is SEHNR and CDR2 is FQNEAQ (reference sequence). CDR3 loop: CASRTDRVNSPLPF. CDR3 coding DNA: TGTGCCAGCAGAACAGACAGGGTTAATTCACCCCTCCCCTTT.

There are many counts of this clonotype. The chain couples TRBV11-2 to TRBJ2-1, with 11 nucleotides matching TRBD2. Germline CDR1 is SGHAT and CDR2 is FQNNGV. There are 14 residues in the CDR3. V shed 5 bases, J shed 5 bases, and the junction held 2 bases outside the gene matches. The DNA of the CDR3 is TGTGCCAGCAGCCCGGGACTAGCGGACAATGAGCAGTTCTTC. Encoded protein: CASSPGLADNEQFF.

The sample holds many counts of this clonotype. V usage is TRBV29-1 and J usage is TRBJ2-7; perhaps TRBD2 as D (6 bases). The V and J ends lost 4 bases and 4 bases respectively, with 14 bases between them. The germline CDR1 and CDR2 sequences are SQVTM and ANQGSEA. This CDR3 contains 13 residues. The CDR3, as DNA: TGCAGCGTTGTCGGGAGAGTCAATTACGAGCAGTACTTC. Its translation: CSVVGRVNYEQYF.